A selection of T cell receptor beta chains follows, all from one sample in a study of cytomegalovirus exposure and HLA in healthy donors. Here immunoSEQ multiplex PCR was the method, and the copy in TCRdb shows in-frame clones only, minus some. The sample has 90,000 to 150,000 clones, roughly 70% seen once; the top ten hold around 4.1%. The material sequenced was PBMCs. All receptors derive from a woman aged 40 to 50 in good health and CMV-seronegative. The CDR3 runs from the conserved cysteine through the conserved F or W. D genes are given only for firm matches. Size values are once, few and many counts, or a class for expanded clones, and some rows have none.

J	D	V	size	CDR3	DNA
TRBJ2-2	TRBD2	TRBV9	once	CASSHPGGGYTGELFF	TGTGCCAGCAGCCACCCGGGGGGGGGATACACCGGGGAGCTGTTTTTT
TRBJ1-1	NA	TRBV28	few	CASSLAGGNTEAFF	TGTGCCAGCAGTTTGGCCGGGGGGAACACTGAAGCTTTCTTT
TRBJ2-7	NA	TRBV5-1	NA	CASSLPEASYEQYF	TGCGCCAGCAGCTTGCCTGAGGCTTCCTACGAGCAGTACTTC
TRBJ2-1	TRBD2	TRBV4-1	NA	CASSQVTGGAWEQFF	TGCGCCAGCAGCCAAGTTACCGGGGGGGCATGGGAGCAGTTCTTC
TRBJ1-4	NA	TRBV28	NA	CASRPTGFNEKLFF	TGTGCCAGCAGACCGACAGGTTTTAACGAAAAACTGTTTTTT
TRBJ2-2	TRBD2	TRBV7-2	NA	CASTSGGTGELFF	TGTGCCAGCACTAGCGGGGGCACCGGGGAGCTGTTTTTT
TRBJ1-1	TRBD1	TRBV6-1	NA	CASSVGQGSEAFF	TGTGCCAGCAGTGTTGGACAGGGCTCTGAAGCTTTCTTT
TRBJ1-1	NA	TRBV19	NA	CASRSSGGTPYEAFF	TGTGCCAGTAGAAGCAGTGGGGGGACCCCTTATGAAGCTTTCTTT
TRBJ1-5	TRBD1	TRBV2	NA	CASRGDRGSNQPQHF	TGTGCCAGCAGGGGGGACAGGGGCAGCAATCAGCCCCAGCATTTT
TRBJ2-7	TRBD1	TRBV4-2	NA	CASSQSKDRGGHEQYF	TGTGCCAGCAGCCAGTCGAAGGACAGGGGAGGGCACGAGCAGTACTTC
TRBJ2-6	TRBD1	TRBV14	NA	CASSQLTGGGGANVLTF	TGTGCCAGCAGCCAACTAACAGGGGGCGGTGGGGCCAACGTCCTGACTTTC
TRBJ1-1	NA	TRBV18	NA	CASSLAFSPEAFF	TGTGCCAGCTCACTGGCTTTTTCCCCTGAAGCTTTCTTT
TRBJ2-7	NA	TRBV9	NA	CASSVGASASYEQYF	TGTGCCAGCAGCGTAGGAGCGTCAGCTTCCTACGAGCAGTACTTC
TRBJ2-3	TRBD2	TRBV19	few	CASRGLAGNTDTQYF	TGTGCCAGTAGAGGACTAGCGGGAAACACAGATACGCAGTATTTT
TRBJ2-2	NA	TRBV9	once	CASSVGAGLTGELFF	TGTGCCAGCAGCGTAGGGGCAGGGTTGACCGGGGAGCTGTTTTTT